A selection of T cell receptor beta chains follows, all from one sample in a study of blood T cells in healthy people across ages. MiXCR, run by TCRdb on the 5' RACE reads, gives a single entry per CDR3 protein. Of roughly 1.5 million distinct CDR3 sequences in the sample, 35% to 45% were seen once. The sample was blood. The source of these receptors is a woman aged 18-29 years in good health. Each CDR3 is given with its conserved first and last residue. The D gene is left open where the match is weak. Rows may omit the clone size; those that give it use once, few, many or a size class.

D,size,J,V,DNA,CDR3
TRBD2,-,TRBJ2-1,TRBV20-1,TGCAGTGCGGGACTAGCGGGGGGGCAATACTACAATGAGCAGTTCTTC,CSAGLAGGQYYNEQFF
-,few,TRBJ2-5,TRBV7-2,TGTGCCAGCACCAAAATGCTGGGAACCGGCCAAGAGACCCAGTACTTC,CASTKMLGTGQETQYF
-,-,TRBJ1-1,TRBV6-5,TGTGCCAGCAGTTACCAGGCAGGGGAAGCTTTCTTT,CASSYQAGEAFF
-,-,TRBJ1-2,TRBV5-6,TGTGCCAGCAGCCCGAGGCGGGGGCACTATGGCTACACCTTC,CASSPRRGHYGYTF
-,once,TRBJ2-2,TRBV6-1,TGTGCCACCGTACCCTCCCGCGGCGGAGTAATTTCGAACACCGGGGAGCTGTTTTTT,CATVPSRGGVISNTGELFF
-,-,TRBJ1-3,TRBV12-3/TRBV12-4,TGTGCCAGCAGTTTAAGGGGTACTGGCTACACCATATATTTT,CASSLRGTGYTIYF
TRBD1,-,TRBJ2-7,TRBV25-1,TGTGCCAGCAGTGAATATAGGGGACAGGGAGGGGAGCAGTACTTC,CASSEYRGQGGEQYF
TRBD1,-,TRBJ2-1,TRBV12-3/TRBV12-4,TGTGCCAACAGTTTCTGGACAGGGGGACACAATGAGCAGTTCTTC,CANSFWTGGHNEQFF
-,-,TRBJ2-1,TRBV28,TGTGCCAGCAGTTTAACAGGGCCGAGGGCAAGCTCCTACAATGAGCAGTTCTTC,CASSLTGPRASSYNEQFF
-,-,TRBJ2-1,TRBV28,TGTGCCAGCAGTTTAAGGTCCCAGGGGAAGTTCTTC,CASSLRSQGKFF
TRBD1,-,TRBJ2-7,TRBV6-2/TRBV6-3,TGTGCCAGCAGTTACTCCAGGCAAGTCGGGACAGGGGTGTACGAGCAGTACTTC,CASSYSRQVGTGVYEQYF
-,-,TRBJ1-2,TRBV6-2/TRBV6-3,TGTGCCAGCAGTTATTGGGGCAGCGACCAAGGCTACACCTTC,CASSYWGSDQGYTF
-,many,TRBJ2-7,TRBV29-1,TGCAGCTCCCCGAACGAGCAGTACTTC,CSSPNEQYF
-,-,TRBJ2-7,TRBV3-1,TGTGCCAGCAGTCGAACAGGCCTGAGCTCCTACGAGCAGTACTTC,CASSRTGLSSYEQYF
TRBD2,-,TRBJ2-3,TRBV4-3,TGCGCCAGCAGGGCTGCGGGGGGAGATACGCAGTATTTT,CASRAAGGDTQYF
-,-,TRBJ1-1,TRBV25-1,TGTGCCAGCAGTCTCGGGTTCACCGGGCAACTGAACACTGAAGCTTTCTTT,CASSLGFTGQLNTEAFF
-,-,TRBJ2-1,TRBV10-3,TGTGCCATCAGTGCGTCGGTCACCGTCGATGAGCAGTTCTTC,CAISASVTVDEQFF
TRBD1,few,TRBJ1-1,TRBV6-5,TGTGCCAGCCAGAGGACAGGGGGCACCGGGGTGTCGGCTTTCTTT,CASQRTGGTGVSAFF
-,few,TRBJ2-1,TRBV15,TGTGCCACCAGCAGAGATCCTGGGGACAATGAGCAGTTCTTC,CATSRDPGDNEQFF